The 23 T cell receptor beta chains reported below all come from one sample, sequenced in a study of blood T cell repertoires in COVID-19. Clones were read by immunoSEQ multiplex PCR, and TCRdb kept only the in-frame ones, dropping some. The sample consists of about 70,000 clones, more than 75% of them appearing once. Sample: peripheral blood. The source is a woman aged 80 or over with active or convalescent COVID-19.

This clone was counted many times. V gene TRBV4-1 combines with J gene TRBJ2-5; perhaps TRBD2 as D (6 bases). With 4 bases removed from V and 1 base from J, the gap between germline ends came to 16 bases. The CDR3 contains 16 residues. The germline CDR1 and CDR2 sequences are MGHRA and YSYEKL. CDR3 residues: CASSPIGDLLQETQYF. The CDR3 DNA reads TGCGCCAGCAGCCCGATAGGGGACTTGCTCCAAGAGACCCAGTACTTC.

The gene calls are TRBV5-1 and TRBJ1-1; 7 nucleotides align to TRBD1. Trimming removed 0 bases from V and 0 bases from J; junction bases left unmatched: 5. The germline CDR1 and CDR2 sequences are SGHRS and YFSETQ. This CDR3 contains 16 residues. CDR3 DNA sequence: TGCGCCAGCAGCTTGGCCACAGGGGCTCTGAACACTGAAGCTTTCTTT. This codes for CASSLATGALNTEAFF.

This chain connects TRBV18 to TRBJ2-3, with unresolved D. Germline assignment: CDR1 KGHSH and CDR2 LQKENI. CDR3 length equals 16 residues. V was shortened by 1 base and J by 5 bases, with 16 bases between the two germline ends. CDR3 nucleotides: TGTGCCAGCTCACCACGAGGCAAATCCGAGAAAGATACGCAGTATTTT. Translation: CASSPRGKSEKDTQYF.

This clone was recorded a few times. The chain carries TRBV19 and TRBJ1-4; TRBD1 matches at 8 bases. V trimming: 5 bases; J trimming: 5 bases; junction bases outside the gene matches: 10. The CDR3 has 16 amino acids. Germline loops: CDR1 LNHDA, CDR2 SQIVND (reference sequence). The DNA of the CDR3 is TGTGCCAGTAGTCTAGCAGGGGGCGCGGCAAATGAAAAACTGTTTTTT. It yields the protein CASSLAGGAANEKLFF.

The CDR3 DNA reads TGCGCCACCCTTCAGGGGACCTATGGCTACACCTTC. Translated: CATLQGTYGYTF. J is TRBJ1-2 and V is TRBV10-2; maybe TRBD1 (6 bases). Germline loops: CDR1 WSHSY, CDR2 SAAADI. CDR3 length equals 12 residues. Trimming shortened V by 10 bases and J by 4 bases, and 13 bases separated the two germline ends.

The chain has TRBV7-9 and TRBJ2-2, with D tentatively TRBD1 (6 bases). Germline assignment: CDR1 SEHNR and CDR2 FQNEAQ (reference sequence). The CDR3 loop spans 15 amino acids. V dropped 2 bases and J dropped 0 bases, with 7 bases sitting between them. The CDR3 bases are TGTGCCAGCAGCTTATGGGGGCCGAACACCGGGGAGCTGTTTTTT. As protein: CASSLWGPNTGELFF.

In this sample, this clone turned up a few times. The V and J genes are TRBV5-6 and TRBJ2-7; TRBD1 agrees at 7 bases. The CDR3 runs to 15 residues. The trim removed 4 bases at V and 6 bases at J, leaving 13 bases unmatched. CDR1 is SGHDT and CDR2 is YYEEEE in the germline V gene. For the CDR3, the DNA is TGTGCCAGCAGCGTGGAGAGGGGGCTACGGGGCGAGCAGTACTTC. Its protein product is CASSVERGLRGEQYF.

The CDR3 DNA reads as TGTGCCAGCAGCTCGACAGGGGAAGGGGGAAACACCATATATTTT. This gives the protein CASSSTGEGGNTIYF. This rearrangement joins TRBV7-2 to TRBJ1-3; 8 bases fit TRBD1. The CDR3 is 15 amino acids. J was trimmed by 4 bases and V by 4 bases; bases with no gene match: 6. The germline V gene encodes CDR1 SGHTA and CDR2 FQGNSA.

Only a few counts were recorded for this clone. The CDR3 here is CASSFGGSSQPQHF. The CDR3, as DNA: TGTGCCAGCAGTTTCGGGGGATCTAGTCAGCCCCAGCATTTT. The rearrangement joins TRBV27 to TRBJ1-5; D is possibly TRBD1 (5 bases). V was clipped by 3 bases and J by 6 bases, with 12 bases between them. Per the germline V gene, CDR1 is MNHEY and CDR2 is SMNVEV (reference sequence). The CDR3 has 14 residues.

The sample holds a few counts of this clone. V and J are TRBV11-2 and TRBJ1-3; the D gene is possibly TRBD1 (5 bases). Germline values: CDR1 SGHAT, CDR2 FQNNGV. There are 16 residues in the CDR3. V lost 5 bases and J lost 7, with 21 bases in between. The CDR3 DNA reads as TGTGCCAGCAGCCTGGGGAAGGGGACTAGGGCTAACACCATATATTTT. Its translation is CASSLGKGTRANTIYF.

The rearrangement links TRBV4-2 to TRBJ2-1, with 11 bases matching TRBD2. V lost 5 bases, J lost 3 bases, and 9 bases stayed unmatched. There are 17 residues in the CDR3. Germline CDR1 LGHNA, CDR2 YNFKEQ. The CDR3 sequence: CASSAFSGGANYNEQFF. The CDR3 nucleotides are TGTGCCAGCAGCGCTTTTAGCGGGGGGGCGAACTACAATGAGCAGTTCTTC.

This CDR3 reads CASSLEGAPSTDTQYF. DNA of the CDR3: TGCGCCAGCAGCTTGGAAGGGGCCCCTAGCACAGATACGCAGTATTTT. The chain carries TRBV5-1 and TRBJ2-3, with TRBD1 as a possible D gene (5 bases). Trimming removed 0 bases from V and 0 bases from J, with 11 bases in between. This CDR3 has 16 amino acids. From germline, CDR1 is SGHRS and CDR2 YFSETQ.

The CDR3 DNA reads TGCAGTGCTAGTCGAATCACAGGAACGACTAGCACAGATACGCAGTATTTT. Translated: CSASRITGTTSTDTQYF. This chain joins TRBV20-1 and TRBJ2-3, with D possibly being TRBD1 (5 bases). Germline V gene data show CDR1 as DFQATT and CDR2 as SNEGSKA (reference sequence). The CDR3 consists of 17 residues. V dropped 3 bases and J dropped 0 bases, with 19 bases sitting between them.

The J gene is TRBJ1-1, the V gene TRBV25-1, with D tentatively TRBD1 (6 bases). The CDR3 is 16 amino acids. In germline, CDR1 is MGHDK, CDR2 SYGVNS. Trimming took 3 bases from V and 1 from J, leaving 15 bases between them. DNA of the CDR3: TGTGCCAGCAGTGAGGGGGCTGCCGGAGGGAACACTGAAGCTTTCTTT. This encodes CASSEGAAGGNTEAFF.

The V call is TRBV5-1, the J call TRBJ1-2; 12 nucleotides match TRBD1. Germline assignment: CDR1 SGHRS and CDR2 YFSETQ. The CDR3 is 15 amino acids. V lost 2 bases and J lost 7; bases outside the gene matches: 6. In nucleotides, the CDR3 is TGCGCCAGCAGCTTAGGGGGACAGGGGGCCGGTGGCTACACCTTC. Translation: CASSLGGQGAGGYTF. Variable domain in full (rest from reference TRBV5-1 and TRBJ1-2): KAGVTQTPRYLIKTRGQQVTLSCSPISGHRSVSWYQQTPGQGLQFLFEYFSETQRNKGNFPGRFSGRQFSNSRSEMNVSTLELGDSALYLCASSLGGQGAGGYTFGSGTRLTVV.

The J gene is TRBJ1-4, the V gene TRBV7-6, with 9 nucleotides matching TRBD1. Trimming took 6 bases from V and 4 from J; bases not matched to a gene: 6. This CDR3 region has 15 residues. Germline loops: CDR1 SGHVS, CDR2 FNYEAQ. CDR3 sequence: CASSRPGQGNEKLFF. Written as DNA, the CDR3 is TGTGCCAGCAGTCGTCCGGGACAGGGTAATGAAAAACTGTTTTTT.

The CDR3 DNA reads TGTGCCAGCTCACGGGAGACGACCACAGGGGGCCAAACCTACGAGCAGTACTTC. Amino acids: CASSRETTTGGQTYEQYF. This chain joins TRBV18 and TRBJ2-7, with TRBD1 matching over 9 bases. Germline CDR1 reads KGHSH; CDR2 reads LQKENI. CDR3 size: 18 residues. V shed 4 bases, J shed 2 bases, and the junction held 15 bases outside the gene matches.

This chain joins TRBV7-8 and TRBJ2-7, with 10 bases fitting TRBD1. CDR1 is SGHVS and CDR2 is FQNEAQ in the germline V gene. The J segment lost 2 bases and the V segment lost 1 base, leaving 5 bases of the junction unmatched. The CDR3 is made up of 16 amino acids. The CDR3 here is CASSLVPGTGAYEQYF. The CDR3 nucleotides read TGTGCCAGCAGCTTAGTCCCCGGGACAGGGGCCTACGAGCAGTACTTC.

The CDR3 loop is CASSQDWAAGYTF. Here the CDR3 DNA reads TGTGCCAGCAGCCAAGATTGGGCCGCTGGCTACACCTTC. V usage is TRBV14 and J usage is TRBJ1-2; the D is unclear. The CDR3 consists of 13 residues. The germline V and J ends were trimmed by 0 bases and 7 bases, with 9 bases remaining between them. Germline V gives CDR1 SGHDN, CDR2 FVKESK.

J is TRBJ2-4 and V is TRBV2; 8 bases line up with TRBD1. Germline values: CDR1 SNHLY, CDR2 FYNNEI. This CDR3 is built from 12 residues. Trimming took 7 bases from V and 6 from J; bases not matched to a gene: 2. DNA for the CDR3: TGTGCCAGCACCGGACAGGGAAACATTCAGTACTTC. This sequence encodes CASTGQGNIQYF.

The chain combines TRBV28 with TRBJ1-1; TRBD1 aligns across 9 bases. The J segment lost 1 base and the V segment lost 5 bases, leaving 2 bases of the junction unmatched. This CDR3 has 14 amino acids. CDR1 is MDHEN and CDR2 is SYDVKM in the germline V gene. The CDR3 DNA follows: TGTGCCAGCAGTCACAGGGGGCAGAACACTGAAGCTTTCTTT. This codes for CASSHRGQNTEAFF.

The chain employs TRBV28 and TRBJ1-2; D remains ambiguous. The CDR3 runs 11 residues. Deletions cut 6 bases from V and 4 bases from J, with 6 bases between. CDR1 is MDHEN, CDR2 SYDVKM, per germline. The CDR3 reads CASSSFYGYTF. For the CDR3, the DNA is TGTGCCAGCAGCTCGTTCTATGGCTACACCTTC.

CDR3 protein: CSASSPTRGYEQYF. In DNA, the CDR3 is TGCAGTGCTAGTAGCCCGACGCGGGGGTACGAGCAGTACTTC. This chain uses TRBV20-1 with TRBJ2-7, with 7 positions matching TRBD2. V gave up 3 bases and J gave up 4 bases; unmatched junction bases: 9. The CDR3 runs 14 residues. Per the germline V gene, CDR1 is DFQATT and CDR2 is SNEGSKA (reference sequence).